This T cell receptor beta chain was retrieved from a study of T-cell memory formation after mild COVID-19. For the study at large: Each donor largely had its own TCR clusters.

Study-wide findings and caveats: Some clones that responded were present in memory (sampled pre-infection), which suggests cross-reactive memory joined. A second wave of clones peaked on day 37, and their SARS-CoV-2 specificity went unconfirmed.

As regards this clonotype: The antigen is not known.

The CDR3 consists of 14 residues. V dropped 4 bases and J dropped 0; count of bases not matched to a gene: 3. Germline loops: CDR1 SGHNT, CDR2 YYREEE (reference sequence). TCRdb re-analysed the 5' RACE reads in MiXCR, keeping a single row per CDR3 protein. The sample includes 400,000 or so distinct CDR3 sequences, 20% seen only once; the top ten take approximately 8.4%. The specimen sequenced was PBMCs or a T cell subset sorted from them (not recorded which). This sequence joins TRBV5-4 and TRBJ2-7, with 8 positions matching TRBD2. The receptor was isolated from an adult woman who had mild COVID-19 (a few samples of this study predate the infection). Cell type and time point are not known. CDR3 protein: CASSGAGASYEQYF. For the CDR3, the DNA is TGTGCCAGCAGCGGAGCGGGAGCCTCCTACGAGCAGTACTTC.